The 8 T cell receptor beta chains reported below all come from one sample, sequenced in a study of T cell changes during pregnancy in multiple sclerosis. Only in-frame clones appear in the TCRdb table, and some are missing; sequencing was by immunoSEQ multiplex PCR. The repertoire holds 40,000 to 50,000 clones, with less than 95% as singletons. The starting material was CD8+ T cells from peripheral blood mononuclear cells, obtained in the first trimester of pregnancy. The source of these receptors is a female donor with multiple sclerosis, enrolled in a pregnancy study.

V gene TRBV5-5 combines with J gene TRBJ2-1; 7 nucleotides align to TRBD1. Trimming at V came to 0 bases and at J to 4 bases, leaving 1 base not matched to a gene. Looked up from germline, CDR1 is SGHKS and CDR2 is YYEKEE (reference sequence). This CDR3 has 14 residues. The CDR3: CASSLETGYNEQFF. The DNA of the CDR3 is TGTGCCAGCAGCTTGGAGACAGGGTACAATGAGCAGTTCTTC.

This clone has just one count. The chain is built from TRBV5-5 and TRBJ2-7; the match to TRBD2 covers 14 bases. CDR3 length equals 16 residues. Germline values: CDR1 SGHKS, CDR2 YYEKEE (reference sequence). The J segment lost 5 bases and the V segment lost 1 base, leaving 5 bases of the junction unmatched. DNA of the CDR3: TGTGCCAGCAGCTTGACGGGACTAGCGGGAGTTAACGAGCAGTACTTC. It translates to CASSLTGLAGVNEQYF. The full variable domain, completed using reference TRBV5-5 and TRBJ2-7, is DAGVTQSPTHLIKTRGQQVTLRCSPISGHKSVSWYQQVLGQGPQFIFQYYEKEERGRGNFPDRFSARQFPNYSSELNVNALLLGDSALYLCASSLTGLAGVNEQYFGPGTRLTVT.

This chain joins TRBV25-1 and TRBJ1-1; 7 bases match TRBD1. The V and J ends lost 0 bases and 7 bases, in that order; junction bases with no gene match: 5. The CDR3 is made up of 14 amino acids. The germline V gene has CDR1 MGHDK and CDR2 SYGVNS. The CDR3 loop is CASSEYPGDSEAFF. CDR3 in DNA: TGTGCCAGCAGTGAATATCCGGGGGACAGTGAAGCTTTCTTT.

The J gene is TRBJ1-6, the V gene TRBV7-9; weak D call: TRBD1 (6 bases). The ends were cut back, 10 bases at V and 12 bases at J, with 25 bases in the middle. This CDR3 spans 15 amino acids. Germline lookup yields CDR1 SEHNR and CDR2 FQNEAQ (reference sequence). This CDR3 is CATDEYAMDSLPLHF. CDR3 in DNA: TGTGCCACCGACGAGTACGCCATGGACAGCCTACCCCTCCACTTT.

The CDR3 DNA is TGTGCCAGCAGCCCCCCGGCAGGGAGGTCCTACGAGCAGTACTTC. This gives the protein CASSPPAGRSYEQYF. The chain joins TRBV4-2 to TRBJ2-7; tentative D call: TRBD2 (6 bases). CDR3 size: 15 residues. Germline loops: CDR1 LGHNA, CDR2 YNFKEQ. The V end was cut by 4 bases, the J end by 1 base, with 14 bases between.

The chain joins TRBV4-3 to TRBJ2-6, with D tentatively TRBD1 (6 bases). V was trimmed by 0 bases and J by 0 bases, leaving 9 bases between them. The CDR3 spans 17 residues. Germline CDR1 and CDR2: LGHNA and YSLEER. The CDR3: CASSQERGHSGANVLTF. In DNA, the CDR3 is TGCGCCAGCAGCCAAGAAAGGGGACACTCTGGGGCCAACGTCCTGACTTTC.

This sequence joins TRBV10-3 and TRBJ2-7; D is perhaps TRBD2 (5 bases). Trimming took off 3 bases at V and 3 bases at J, with 12 bases between the two ends. The germline V gene has CDR1 ENHRY and CDR2 SYGVKD. The CDR3 is 14 amino acids. The CDR3 here is CAISDPGSLYEQYF. CDR3 bases: TGTGCCATCAGTGATCCGGGGTCTCTCTACGAGCAGTACTTC.

The V gene is TRBV30, the J gene TRBJ2-2, with D perhaps matching TRBD2 (5 bases). Trimming shortened V by 7 bases and J by 7 bases, and 10 bases separated the two germline ends. CDR3 length: 11 residues. Germline assignment: CDR1 GTSNPN and CDR2 SVGIG (reference sequence). CDR3 loop: CASHRGGELFF. CDR3 in DNA: TGTGCCTCCCACCGGGGCGGGGAGCTGTTTTTT.